This TCR beta chain was retrieved from a study of regulatory T cells in long-lasting Graves disease. Turning to the study itself: With positive TSH receptor antibodies and over 5 years of antithyroid drugs, Graves' disease was considered persistent.

This clonotype was picked up many times. Its antigen is still unknown. Indicated time point: persistent/refractory GD, antithyroid drugs over 5 years with positive TRAb. From RNA extracted from PBMCs, the TCR library was made. HTBI primers from iRepertoire and Arm-PCR of CDR3 regions yielded the TCR beta libraries. Using its own MiXCR run on the multiplex PCR reads, TCRdb lists one record per CDR3 protein. The sample gives 300,000 to 350,000 distinct CDR3 sequences, around 20% of which show up once; just under 30% is in the top ten. V was shortened by 2 bases and J by 8 bases, with 15 bases between the two germline ends. Germline CDR1 reads MNHNS; CDR2 reads SASEGT. There are 15 residues in the CDR3. Whole-study findings and limits: Clonotypes that were public and shared totalled about 2,500 in persistent patients versus around 970 in new patients. Limited sample numbers may have lowered accuracy. Persistent disease favored TRBV28, TRBJ1-2 and TRBJ2-5.

The genes are TRBV6-1 and TRBJ1-4, with unresolved D. The clonotype comes from a female donor with Graves disease. The specimen comprised peripheral blood mononuclear cells (PBMCs), sampled when the disease was refractory, from a patient treated with antithyroid drugs. The CDR3 DNA reads TGTGCCAGCAGTGAATCAATACCGAGGGAGGAAAAACTGTTTTTT. The encoded protein is CASSESIPREEKLFF.